Each of the 9 T cell receptor beta chains below was sequenced from the same sample in a study of blood T cell repertoires in COVID-19. Profiling relied on immunoSEQ multiplex PCR, and the TCRdb table lists in-frame clones only, not all of them. Counted here are 60,000 to 70,000 clones, approximately 87% occurring once; the ten biggest clones make up 3.5% to 5.5%. The sample taken for sequencing was peripheral blood. Source of these receptors: a man over 45 with active COVID-19.

This chain connects TRBV29-1 to TRBJ2-5; 7 bases line up with TRBD2. Germline V gene data show CDR1 as SQVTM and CDR2 as ANQGSEA. This CDR3 has 17 amino acids. The V and J ends lost 0 bases and 5 bases, in that order; junction bases with no gene match: 15. DNA for the CDR3: TGCAGCGTTGAAGATCTTAAGAAGCGGGACCCGGGTGAGACCCAGTACTTC. This sequence encodes CSVEDLKKRDPGETQYF. Looking up the rest from reference TRBV29-1 and TRBJ2-5 gives the full variable domain: SAVISQKPSRDICQRGTSLTIQCQVDSQVTMMFWYRQQPGQSLTLIATANQGSEATYESGFVIDKFPISRPNLTFSTLTVSNMSPEDSSIYLCSVEDLKKRDPGETQYFGPGTRLLVL.

The chain employs TRBV7-8 and TRBJ1-1; 9 bases are shared with TRBD1. This CDR3 is 16 amino acids long. Per the germline V gene, CDR1 is SGHVS and CDR2 is FQNEAQ. Germline trimming cut 1 base from V and 0 bases from J; bases unmatched to any gene: 3. The CDR3, as DNA: TGTGCCAGCAGCTTAGGACAGGGGGGTCTGAACACTGAAGCTTTCTTT. Residues: CASSLGQGGLNTEAFF.

The chain is built from TRBV7-8 and TRBJ1-1, with D perhaps matching TRBD1 (5 bases). Looked up from germline, CDR1 is SGHVS and CDR2 is FQNEAQ. The CDR3 runs 12 residues. Deletions cut 6 bases from V and 10 bases from J, with 15 bases between. The CDR3 nucleotides read TGTGCCAGCAGTCTGGACCGGGACTTAGCTTTCTTT. As protein: CASSLDRDLAFF.

This rearrangement joins TRBV28 to TRBJ2-7, with D maybe TRBD1 (5 bases). Germline-derived CDR1 and CDR2 are MDHEN and SYDVKM. Trimming left V 6 bases short and J 5 bases short, with 8 bases between. CDR3 length: 11 amino acids. DNA of the CDR3: TGTGCCAGCAGAACGGACAACGAGCAGTACTTC. This codes for CASRTDNEQYF.

The chain is built from TRBV14 and TRBJ1-4, with D unresolved. This CDR3 contains 13 residues. Trimming removed 4 bases from V and 8 bases from J, with 11 bases in between. The V gene's germline CDR1 is SGHDN and CDR2 FVKESK. Here the CDR3 reads CASSLIMGEKLFF. The CDR3 coding sequence is TGTGCCAGCAGCCTGATAATGGGCGAAAAACTGTTTTTT.

The V call is TRBV18, the J call TRBJ2-5; tentative D call: TRBD2 (7 bases). The CDR3 extends over 19 amino acids. V was shortened by 0 bases and J by 2 bases, with 22 bases between the two germline ends. Germline loops: CDR1 KGHSH, CDR2 LQKENI. The CDR3 protein is CASSPPGGGRRRTQETQYF. For the CDR3, the DNA is TGTGCCAGCTCACCACCGGGCGGGGGCCGGAGACGAACGCAAGAGACCCAGTACTTC. Based on the CDR3 plus reference TRBV18 and TRBJ2-5, the full variable domain is NAGVMQNPRHLVRRRGQEARLRCSPMKGHSHVYWYRQLPEEGLKFMVYLQKENIIDESGMPKERFSAEFPKEGPSILRIQQVVRGDSAAYFCASSPPGGGRRRTQETQYFGPGTRLLVL.

V gene TRBV5-1 combines with J gene TRBJ1-2; the match to TRBD1 covers 9 bases. Per germline, CDR1 SGHRS and CDR2 YFSETQ. CDR3 size: 14 residues. V lost 4 bases, J lost 4 bases, and 5 bases stayed unmatched. CDR3 protein: CASSQDRGGYGYTF. The CDR3 region has the DNA TGCGCCAGCAGCCAAGACAGGGGGGGCTATGGCTACACCTTC.

This chain links TRBV5-4 with TRBJ2-1, with 8 bases that match TRBD2. This CDR3 comprises 15 residues. Germline V gene data show CDR1 as SGHNT and CDR2 as YYREEE (reference sequence). V was pared by 0 bases and J by 6 bases, with 5 bases of the junction left unmatched. CDR3: CASSLAQREFNEQFF. The CDR3 DNA reads TGTGCCAGCAGCTTGGCCCAGCGGGAGTTCAATGAGCAGTTCTTC.

J is TRBJ1-1 and V is TRBV2; D uncertain. Trimming removed 10 bases from V and 1 base from J, with 13 bases in between. The CDR3 sequence is 13 residues long. Germline V gene sequence: CDR1 SNHLY, CDR2 FYNNEI. CDR3 loop: CATTAGENTEAFF. The CDR3 bases are TGTGCCACGACGGCCGGGGAGAACACTGAAGCTTTCTTT.